These 5 T cell receptor beta chains were sequenced from one sample in a study of cytomegalovirus exposure and HLA in healthy donors. Repertoires were generated with immunoSEQ multiplex PCR, while TCRdb's copy carries only in-frame clones and drops some. The repertoire holds 300,000 or so clones, with approximately 91% as singletons. Sequenced: PBMCs. The receptors were gathered from a man aged 30 to 39 in good health and CMV-seronegative.

The chain recombines TRBV5-1 with TRBJ2-5; TRBD2 matches at 11 bases. Germline lookup yields CDR1 SGHRS and CDR2 YFSETQ. The CDR3 covers 16 residues. The ends lost 1 base at V and 2 bases at J; junction bases unmatched: 4. CDR3: CASSLRLAGGQETQYF. The DNA of the CDR3 is TGCGCCAGCAGCTTGCGGCTAGCGGGGGGTCAAGAGACCCAGTACTTC.

The chain employs TRBV4-3 and TRBJ2-7; 7 bases line up with TRBD1. CDR3 length equals 13 residues. Germline lookup yields CDR1 LGHNA and CDR2 YSLEER. V was clipped by 3 bases and J by 5 bases; unmatched bases: 4. The DNA of the CDR3 is TGCGCCAGCAGCCACCGACAGGGCGACGAGCAGTACTTC. This gives the protein CASSHRQGDEQYF.

The chain links TRBV5-4 to TRBJ1-1; 9 bases match TRBD1. The junction had 4 bases not matched to a gene; V was cut back by 10 bases and J by 0 bases. The CDR3 is made up of 13 amino acids. In germline, CDR1 is SGHNT, CDR2 YYREEE (reference sequence). CDR3 residues: CAGGDRVNTEAFF. The DNA of the CDR3 is TGTGCCGGCGGGGACAGGGTGAACACTGAAGCTTTCTTT.

The chain joins TRBV9 to TRBJ2-1; 13 bases match TRBD2. The germline CDR1 and CDR2 sequences are SGDLS and YYNGEE. With 6 bases clipped from V and 4 bases from J, the junction kept 7 bases outside the gene matches. There are 16 residues in the CDR3. CDR3 region: CASMPGLAGYYNEQFF. The CDR3 nucleotides read TGTGCCAGCATGCCGGGACTAGCGGGGTATTACAATGAGCAGTTCTTC.

This clone appeared once. The chain uses TRBV6-5 and TRBJ2-5; D may be TRBD1 (6 bases). Germline V gene lookup returns CDR1 MNHEY and CDR2 SVGAGI. The CDR3 contains 15 residues. The germline V and J ends were trimmed by 6 bases and 1 base, with 15 bases remaining between them. The CDR3 here is CASRRTDVPQETQYF. Here the CDR3 DNA reads TGTGCCAGCAGGCGGACAGATGTGCCCCAAGAGACCCAGTACTTC.